Sequencing of this TCR beta chain was carried out in a study of coeliac disease. Study details: Coeliac patients had newly diagnosed active disease, refractory type I disease, or gluten-free diet control. The study queried TRBV7-2 bias without high-resolution HLA data.

Whole-study results and caveats: In active celiac disease, intraepithelial and lamina propria TRB and TRG repertoires were less clonal than controls. Largely private TRB repertoires meant most sequences were sample-unique.

Remarks on this clone: The target antigen is unknown.

Data came from immunoSEQ multiplex PCR; TCRdb stores just in-frame clones and leaves some out. The data contain about 3,000 clones, 45% to 70% of them singletons. Germline V gene sequence: CDR1 SGHDT, CDR2 YYEEEE. J was trimmed by 0 bases and V by 4 bases; bases with no gene match: 9. The CDR3 runs 16 residues. J is TRBJ2-7 and V is TRBV5-6; 8 bases line up with TRBD1. The sequence derives from a man over 45 with active celiac disease. The sample comprised intraepithelial lymphocytes from the gut. In DNA, the CDR3 is TGTGCCAGCAGCCTCATCCGGGACAGGAACTCCTACGAGCAGTACTTC. Amino acids: CASSLIRDRNSYEQYF.